The table lists the clone carrying this T cell receptor beta chain with a few counts. What it binds is not known. These data are taken from a study of radiation and T cells in renal cell carcinoma. Study-level results: In blood, top tumor clones expanded by 2 weeks, shrinking by 4.

The method was immunoSEQ multiplex PCR; TCRdb's version includes in-frame clones alone and lacks a portion of them. The profile shows over 45,000 clones, over 70% of them singletons. Time point given: baseline pretreatment blood. Regarding treatment: 15 Gy SBRT to primary tumor, nephrectomy 4 weeks later. Germline V gene data show CDR1 as SGHNT and CDR2 as YENEEA. The V and J ends lost 5 bases and 6 bases respectively, with 10 bases between them. This CDR3 contains 12 residues. The chain carries TRBV11-3 and TRBJ1-1, with D maybe TRBD1 (5 bases). The starting material was blood, obtained from a patient whose treatment included radiotherapy and nephrectomy. The TCR sequence derives from a man between 60 and 70 years old with renal cell carcinoma. In nucleotides, the CDR3 is TGTGCCAGCAGCGGGGGAGGGGCTGAAGCTTTCTTT. Translated: CASSGGGAEAFF.